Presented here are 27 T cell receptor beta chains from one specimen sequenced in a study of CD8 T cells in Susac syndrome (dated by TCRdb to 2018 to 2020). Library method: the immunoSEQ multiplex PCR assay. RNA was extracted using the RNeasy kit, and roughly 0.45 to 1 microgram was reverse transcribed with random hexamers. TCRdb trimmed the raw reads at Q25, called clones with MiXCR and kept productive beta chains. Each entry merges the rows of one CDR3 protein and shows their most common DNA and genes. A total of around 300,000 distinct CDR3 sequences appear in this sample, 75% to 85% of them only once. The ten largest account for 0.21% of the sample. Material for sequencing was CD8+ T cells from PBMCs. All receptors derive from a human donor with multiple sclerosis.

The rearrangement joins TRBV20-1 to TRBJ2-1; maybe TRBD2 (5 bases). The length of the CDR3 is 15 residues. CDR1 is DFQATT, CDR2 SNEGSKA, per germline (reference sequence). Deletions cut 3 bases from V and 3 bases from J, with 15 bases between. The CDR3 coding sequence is TGCAGTGCTAGCGCATCCTACGAGGGCTACAATGAGCAGTTCTTC. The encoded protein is CSASASYEGYNEQFF.

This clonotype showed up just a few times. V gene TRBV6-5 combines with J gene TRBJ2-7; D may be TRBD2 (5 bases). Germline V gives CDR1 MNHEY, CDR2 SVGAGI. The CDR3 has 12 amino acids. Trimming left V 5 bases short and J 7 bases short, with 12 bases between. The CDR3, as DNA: TGTGCCAGCAGTGCGGGTACGGGGGAGCAGTACTTC. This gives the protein CASSAGTGEQYF.

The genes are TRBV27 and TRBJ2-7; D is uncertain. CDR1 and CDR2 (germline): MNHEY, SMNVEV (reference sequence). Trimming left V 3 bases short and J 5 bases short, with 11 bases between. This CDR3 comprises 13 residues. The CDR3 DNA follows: TGTGCCAGCAGTTTGGCGGCCCCAGACGAGCAGTACTTC. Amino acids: CASSLAAPDEQYF.

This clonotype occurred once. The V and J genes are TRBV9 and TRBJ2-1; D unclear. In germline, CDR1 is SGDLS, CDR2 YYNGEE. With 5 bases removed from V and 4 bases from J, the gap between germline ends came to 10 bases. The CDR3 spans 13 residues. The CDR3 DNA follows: TGTGCCAGCAGTACCTGGGATTACAATGAGCAGTTCTTC. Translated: CASSTWDYNEQFF.

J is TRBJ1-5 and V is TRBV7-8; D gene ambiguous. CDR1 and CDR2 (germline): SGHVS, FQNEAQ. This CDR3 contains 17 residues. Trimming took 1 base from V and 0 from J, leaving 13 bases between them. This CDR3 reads CASSLEALDYSNQPQHF. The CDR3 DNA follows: TGTGCCAGCAGCTTAGAGGCCCTAGATTATAGCAATCAGCCCCAGCATTTT.

The CDR3 spells CASRLAGRTKNIQYF. The CDR3 nucleotides read TGTGCCAGTCGACTAGCGGGAAGGACCAAAAACATTCAGTACTTC. The rearrangement uses TRBV11-3 and TRBJ2-4; 11 nucleotides match TRBD2. Germline V lookup: CDR1 SGHNT, CDR2 YENEEA. The CDR3 loop spans 15 amino acids. Germline trimming cut 9 bases from V and 2 bases from J; bases unmatched to any gene: 6.

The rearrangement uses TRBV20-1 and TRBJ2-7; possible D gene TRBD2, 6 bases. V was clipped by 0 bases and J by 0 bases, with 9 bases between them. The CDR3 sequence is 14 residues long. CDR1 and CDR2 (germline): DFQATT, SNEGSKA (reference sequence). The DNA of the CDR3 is TGCAGTGCTAGAGAGGAGCGGGTCTCCTACGAGCAGTACTTC. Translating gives CSAREERVSYEQYF.

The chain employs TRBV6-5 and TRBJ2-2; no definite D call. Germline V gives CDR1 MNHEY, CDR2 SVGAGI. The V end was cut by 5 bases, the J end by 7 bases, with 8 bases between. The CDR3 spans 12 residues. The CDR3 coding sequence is TGTGCCAGCAGTGCACATGGCGGGGAGCTGTTTTTT. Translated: CASSAHGGELFF.

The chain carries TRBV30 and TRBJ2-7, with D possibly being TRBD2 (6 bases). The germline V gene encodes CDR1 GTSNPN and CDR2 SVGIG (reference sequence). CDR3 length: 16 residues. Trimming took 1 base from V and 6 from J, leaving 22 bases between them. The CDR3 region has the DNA TGTGCCTGGAGTGGACGTTTTGGGGAGGCTCGCTCCGAGCAGTACTTC. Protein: CAWSGRFGEARSEQYF. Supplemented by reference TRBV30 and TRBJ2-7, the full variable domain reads SQTIHQWPATLVQPVGSPLSLECTVEGTSNPNLYWYRQAAGRGLQLLFYSVGIGQISSEVPQNLSASRPQDRQFILSSKKLLLSDSGFYLCAWSGRFGEARSEQYFGPGTRLTVT.

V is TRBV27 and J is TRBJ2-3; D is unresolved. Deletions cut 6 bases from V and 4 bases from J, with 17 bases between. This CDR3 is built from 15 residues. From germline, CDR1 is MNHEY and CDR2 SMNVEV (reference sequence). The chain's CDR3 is CASRIPGQPPDTQYF. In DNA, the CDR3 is TGTGCCAGCAGAATACCGGGCCAACCCCCAGATACGCAGTATTTT.

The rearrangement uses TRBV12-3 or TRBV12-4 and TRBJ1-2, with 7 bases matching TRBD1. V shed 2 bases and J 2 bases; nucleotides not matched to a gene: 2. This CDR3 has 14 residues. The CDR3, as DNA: TGTGCCAGCAGTTTAAGGGACAGAAACTATGGCTACACCTTC. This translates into CASSLRDRNYGYTF.

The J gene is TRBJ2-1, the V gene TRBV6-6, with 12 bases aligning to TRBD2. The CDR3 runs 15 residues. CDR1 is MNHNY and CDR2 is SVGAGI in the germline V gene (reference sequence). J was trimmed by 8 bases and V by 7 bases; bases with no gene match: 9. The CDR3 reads CASILAGGPGDEQFF. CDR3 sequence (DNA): TGTGCCAGCATCCTAGCGGGAGGGCCTGGGGATGAGCAGTTCTTC.

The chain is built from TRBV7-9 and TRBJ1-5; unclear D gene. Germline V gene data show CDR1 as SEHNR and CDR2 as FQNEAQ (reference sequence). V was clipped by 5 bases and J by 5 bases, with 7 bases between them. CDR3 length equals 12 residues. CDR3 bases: TGTGCCAGCAGCGACAAGTATCAGCCCCAGCATTTT. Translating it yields CASSDKYQPQHF.

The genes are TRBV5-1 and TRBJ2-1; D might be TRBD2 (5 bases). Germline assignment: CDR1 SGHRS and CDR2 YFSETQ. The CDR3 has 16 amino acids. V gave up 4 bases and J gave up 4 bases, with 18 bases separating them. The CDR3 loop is CASSPGWAEGYNEQFF. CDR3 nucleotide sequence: TGCGCCAGCAGCCCTGGATGGGCAGAGGGTTACAATGAGCAGTTCTTC.

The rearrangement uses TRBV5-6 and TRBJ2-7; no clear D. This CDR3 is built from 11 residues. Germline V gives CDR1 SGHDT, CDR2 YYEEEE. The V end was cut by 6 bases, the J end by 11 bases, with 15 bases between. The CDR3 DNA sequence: TGTGCCAGCACCTTTGGAACTGTGGAGTACTTC. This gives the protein CASTFGTVEYF.

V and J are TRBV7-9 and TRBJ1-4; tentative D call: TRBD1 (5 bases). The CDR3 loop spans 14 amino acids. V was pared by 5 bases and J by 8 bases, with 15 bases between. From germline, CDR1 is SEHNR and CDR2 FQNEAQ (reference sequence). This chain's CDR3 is CASSLGRGQEKLFF. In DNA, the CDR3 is TGTGCCAGCAGCCTGGGACGGGGTCAAGAAAAACTGTTTTTT.

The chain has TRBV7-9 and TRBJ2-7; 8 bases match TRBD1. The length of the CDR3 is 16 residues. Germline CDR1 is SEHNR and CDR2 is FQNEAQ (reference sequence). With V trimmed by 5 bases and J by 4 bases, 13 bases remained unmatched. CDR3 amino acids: CASSPRTGKAPYEQYF. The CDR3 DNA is TGTGCCAGCAGCCCCAGGACAGGGAAGGCCCCTTACGAGCAGTACTTC.

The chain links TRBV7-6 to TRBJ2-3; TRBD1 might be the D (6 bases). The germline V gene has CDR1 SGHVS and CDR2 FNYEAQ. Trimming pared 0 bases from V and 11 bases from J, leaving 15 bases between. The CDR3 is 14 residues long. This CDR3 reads CASSLAGLWTEQYF. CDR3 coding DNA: TGTGCCAGCAGCTTAGCGGGTCTTTGGACAGAGCAGTATTTT.

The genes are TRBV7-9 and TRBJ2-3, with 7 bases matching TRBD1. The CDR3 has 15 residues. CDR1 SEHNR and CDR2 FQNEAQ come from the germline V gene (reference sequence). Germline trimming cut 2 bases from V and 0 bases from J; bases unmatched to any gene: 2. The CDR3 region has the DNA TGTGCCAGCAGCTTAAGGGACAGTAGCACAGATACGCAGTATTTT. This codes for CASSLRDSSTDTQYF.

The CDR3 DNA is TGTGCCAGTAGTTTCGGACAGGGAGGGAAATACGAGCAGTACTTC. Its translation is CASSFGQGGKYEQYF. This rearrangement joins TRBV19 to TRBJ2-7, with D possibly matching TRBD1 (8 bases). V lost 5 bases and J 4 bases, leaving 18 bases between the germline ends. The CDR3 is 15 residues long. The V gene's germline CDR1 is LNHDA and CDR2 SQIVND (reference sequence).

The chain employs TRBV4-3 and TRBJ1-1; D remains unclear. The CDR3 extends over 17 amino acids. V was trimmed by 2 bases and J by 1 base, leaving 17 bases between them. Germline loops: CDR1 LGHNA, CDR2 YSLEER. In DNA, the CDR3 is TGCGCCAGCAGCCAAAAAGAATCTGGGTGGGGGAACACTGAAGCTTTCTTT. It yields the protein CASSQKESGWGNTEAFF.

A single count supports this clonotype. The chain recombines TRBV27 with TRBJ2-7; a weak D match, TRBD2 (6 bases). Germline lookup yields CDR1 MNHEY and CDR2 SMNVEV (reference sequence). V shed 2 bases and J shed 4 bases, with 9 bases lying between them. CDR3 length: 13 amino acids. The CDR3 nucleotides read TGTGCCAGCAGTTTAAACGGGAGATACGAGCAGTACTTC. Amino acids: CASSLNGRYEQYF.

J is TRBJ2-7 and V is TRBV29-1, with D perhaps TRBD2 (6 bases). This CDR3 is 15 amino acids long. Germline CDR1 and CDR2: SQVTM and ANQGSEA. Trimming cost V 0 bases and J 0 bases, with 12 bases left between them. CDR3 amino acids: CSVEERLASSYEQYF. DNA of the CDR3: TGCAGCGTTGAAGAGCGGCTAGCGAGCTCCTACGAGCAGTACTTC.

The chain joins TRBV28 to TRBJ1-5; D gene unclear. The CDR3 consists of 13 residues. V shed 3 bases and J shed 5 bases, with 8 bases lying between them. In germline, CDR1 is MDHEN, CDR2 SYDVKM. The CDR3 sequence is CASSFRLDQPQHF. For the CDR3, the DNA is TGTGCCAGCAGTTTCCGGTTGGATCAGCCCCAGCATTTT.

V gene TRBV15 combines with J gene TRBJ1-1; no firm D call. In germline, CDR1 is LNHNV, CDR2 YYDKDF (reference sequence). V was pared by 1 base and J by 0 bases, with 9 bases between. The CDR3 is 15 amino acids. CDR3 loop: CATSRVEGLNTEAFF. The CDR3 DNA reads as TGTGCCACCAGCAGAGTCGAGGGCCTGAACACTGAAGCTTTCTTT.

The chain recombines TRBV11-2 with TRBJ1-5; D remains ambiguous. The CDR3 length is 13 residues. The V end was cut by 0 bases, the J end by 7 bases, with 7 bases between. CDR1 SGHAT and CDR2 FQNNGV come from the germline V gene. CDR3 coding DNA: TGTGCCAGCAGCTTAGATCGCGGACAGCCCCAGCATTTT. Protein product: CASSLDRGQPQHF.

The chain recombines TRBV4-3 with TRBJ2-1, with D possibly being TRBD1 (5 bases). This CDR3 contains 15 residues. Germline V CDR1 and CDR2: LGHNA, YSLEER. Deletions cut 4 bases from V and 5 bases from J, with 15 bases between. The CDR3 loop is CASSPMPTVNNEQFF. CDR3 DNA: TGCGCCAGCAGCCCTATGCCGACAGTTAACAATGAGCAGTTCTTC.